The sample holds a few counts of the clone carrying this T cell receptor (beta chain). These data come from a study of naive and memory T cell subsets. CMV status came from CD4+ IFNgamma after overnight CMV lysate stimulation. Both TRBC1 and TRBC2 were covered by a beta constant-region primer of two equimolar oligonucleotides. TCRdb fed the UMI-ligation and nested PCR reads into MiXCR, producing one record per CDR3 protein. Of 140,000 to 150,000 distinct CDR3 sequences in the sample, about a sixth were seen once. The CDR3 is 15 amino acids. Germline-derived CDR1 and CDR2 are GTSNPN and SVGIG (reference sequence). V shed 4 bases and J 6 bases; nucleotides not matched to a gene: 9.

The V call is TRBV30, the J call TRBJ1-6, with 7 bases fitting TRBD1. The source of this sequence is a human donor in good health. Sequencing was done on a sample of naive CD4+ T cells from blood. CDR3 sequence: CAWTTSRQGNSPLHF. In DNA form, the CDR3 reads TGTGCCTGGACAACATCCCGACAGGGTAATTCACCCCTCCACTTT.